The source of this T cell receptor beta chain is a study of OX40 agonist ivuxolimab in advanced cancers. As for the study in general: Patients receiving dose escalation had hepatocellular carcinoma, melanoma, renal cell or head and neck cancer. Eligibility admitted prior anti-PD-1, anti-PD-L1 or anti-CTLA-4 therapy; about 40% had some.

Trimming removed 0 bases at V and 4 bases at J, with 8 bases between. CDR1 and CDR2 (germline): SGHTA, FQGTGA. This CDR3 spans 14 amino acids. About this clone itself: Its antigen is not known.

Study observations and caveats: Mean expanded clone counts were higher in CD8+ than CD4+ T cells. Clones of CD4+ and CD8+ blood T cells grew by week 6 at doses of 0.1 to 3.0 mg/kg.

Sequencing was performed with immunoSEQ multiplex PCR; in TCRdb, only in-frame clones are kept and a portion is missing. The sample includes around 150,000 clones, around 94% of them seen just once. The clonotype comes from an adult with an advanced solid tumor such as melanoma, head and neck, liver or kidney cancer. The sample in question was CD4+ or CD8+ T cells sorted from blood, obtained in a trial of the OX40 agonist ivuxolimab. This rearrangement joins TRBV7-3 to TRBJ2-3; D unclear. Here the CDR3 reads CASSLTYRADTQYF. The DNA for the CDR3 is TGTGCCAGCAGCTTAACTTACCGAGCAGATACGCAGTATTTT.